What follows are 8 T cell receptor beta chains derived from one specimen sequenced in a study of T-cell memory formation after mild COVID-19. MiXCR, applied by TCRdb to the 5' RACE reads, yields one record per CDR3 protein. Of just under 350,000 distinct CDR3 sequences in the sample, about an eighth were seen once. The material sequenced was PBMCs or a T cell subset sorted from them (not recorded which). Every receptor here comes from a man aged 18 to 30 who had mild COVID-19 (a few samples of this study predate the infection). Cell type and time point are not known.

This clonotype was observed a handful of times. J is TRBJ2-3 and V is TRBV7-9, with D unclear. There are 16 residues in the CDR3. The germline CDR1 and CDR2 sequences are SEHNR and FQNEAQ (reference sequence). The V gene lost 4 bases and the J gene lost 0 bases, with 14 bases spanning the gap. The CDR3 nucleotides are TGTGCCAGCAGCTCAGTTTGGTTACTTAGCACAGATACGCAGTATTTT. Amino acids: CASSSVWLLSTDTQYF.

This clonotype was seen only a few times. The V gene is TRBV29-1, the J gene TRBJ2-5; no clear D. The germline V gene encodes CDR1 SQVTM and CDR2 ANQGSEA. The CDR3 spans 13 residues. Trimming took 0 bases from V and 2 from J, leaving 7 bases between them. CDR3 in DNA: TGCAGCGTTGAAGATCCCGAGCAAGAGACCCAGTACTTC. As protein: CSVEDPEQETQYF.

There are a few counts of this clonotype. This chain uses TRBV7-3 with TRBJ1-1; the D is unclear. V lost 6 bases to trimming and J lost 4 bases, with 12 bases between them. The germline V gene has CDR1 SGHTA and CDR2 FQGTGA. The CDR3 is 13 residues long. As DNA, the CDR3 is TGTGCCAGCAGTCCCTCAAGGACCACTGAAGCTTTCTTT. Its translation is CASSPSRTTEAFF.

The genes are TRBV3-1 and TRBJ2-7; D is unresolved. This CDR3 has 14 residues. Germline-derived CDR1 and CDR2 are LGHDT and YNNKEL (reference sequence). Trimming left V 7 bases short and J 3 bases short, with 16 bases between. The CDR3 DNA sequence: TGTGCCAGCACCCCCTTGCGCTGGAGCTACGAGCAGTACGTC. This gives the protein CASTPLRWSYEQYV.

Only a few counts were recorded for this clonotype. The chain links TRBV12-5 to TRBJ1-4, with a tentative D call TRBD1 (6 bases). From germline, CDR1 is LGHNT and CDR2 FRNRAP. The CDR3 has 13 residues. The germline V and J ends were trimmed by 8 bases and 6 bases, with 13 bases remaining between them. The CDR3 region is CASRAGAYEKLFF. In DNA form, the CDR3 reads TGTGCTAGTCGTGCAGGGGCTTATGAAAAACTGTTTTTT.

This clonotype was counted between two and nine times. The chain has TRBV7-8 and TRBJ2-2; no reliable D call. The CDR3 runs to 16 residues. Trimming removed 2 bases from V and 1 base from J, with 11 bases in between. CDR1 is SGHVS and CDR2 is FQNEAQ in the germline V gene. This chain's CDR3 is CASSLRNSLNTGELFF. In nucleotides, the CDR3 is TGTGCCAGCAGCTTACGGAACAGCCTGAACACCGGGGAGCTGTTTTTT.

In its sample, this clonotype was seen a few times. V is TRBV12-3 or TRBV12-4 and J is TRBJ2-7, with TRBD1 matching 7 bases. The junction had 4 bases not matched to a gene; V was cut back by 5 bases and J by 3 bases. The CDR3 is made up of 13 amino acids. CDR3 region: CASSPQGIYEQYF. The CDR3 nucleotides read TGTGCCAGCAGTCCACAGGGGATCTACGAGCAGTACTTC.

This clonotype appeared a few times. The chain joins TRBV20-1 to TRBJ2-5, with 7 bases lining up with TRBD1. Germline-derived CDR1 and CDR2 are DFQATT and SNEGSKA (reference sequence). The CDR3 has 13 amino acids. J lost 0 bases, V lost 5 bases, and 3 bases had no gene match. CDR3 loop: CSAWDSNQETQYF. The CDR3 region has the DNA TGCAGTGCTTGGGACAGTAACCAAGAGACCCAGTACTTC.